This T cell receptor (beta chain) was retrieved from a study of CD8 T cells in ankylosing spondylitis. Findings and limits, study-wide: Matched ankylosing spondylitis synovial fluid reportedly showed significant enrichment of disease-linked clones. Characteristic, it appeared, of ankylosing spondylitis blood was a TCR beta motif of roughly 8 highly homologous variants.

At least ten counts were recorded for this clonotype. What it binds is not known. CDR1 is KGHSY, CDR2 FQNENV, per germline. The CDR3 length is 17 residues. The V and J ends lost 5 bases and 3 bases, in that order; junction bases with no gene match: 14. Via MiXCR, TCRdb re-called the 5' RACE reads, giving one row per CDR3 protein. The sample lists under 250,000 distinct CDR3 sequences, 7.3% occurring once. The sample taken for sequencing was blood, either unsorted or a sorted T cell fraction (not recorded which). The chain is built from TRBV16 and TRBJ1-1, with 8 bases aligning to TRBD1. The clonotype was recovered from a male donor with ankylosing spondylitis. The CDR3 sequence: CASSATAGGGLYTEAFF. CDR3 bases: TGTGCCAGCAGCGCAACGGCAGGGGGCGGTTTGTACACTGAAGCTTTCTTT. Full variable domain (missing parts from reference TRBV16 and TRBJ1-1): GEEVAQTPKHLVRGEGQKAKLYCAPIKGHSYVFWYQQVLKNEFKFLISFQNENVFDETGMPKERFSAKCLPNSPCSLEIQATKLEDSAVYFCASSATAGGGLYTEAFFGQGTRLTVV.